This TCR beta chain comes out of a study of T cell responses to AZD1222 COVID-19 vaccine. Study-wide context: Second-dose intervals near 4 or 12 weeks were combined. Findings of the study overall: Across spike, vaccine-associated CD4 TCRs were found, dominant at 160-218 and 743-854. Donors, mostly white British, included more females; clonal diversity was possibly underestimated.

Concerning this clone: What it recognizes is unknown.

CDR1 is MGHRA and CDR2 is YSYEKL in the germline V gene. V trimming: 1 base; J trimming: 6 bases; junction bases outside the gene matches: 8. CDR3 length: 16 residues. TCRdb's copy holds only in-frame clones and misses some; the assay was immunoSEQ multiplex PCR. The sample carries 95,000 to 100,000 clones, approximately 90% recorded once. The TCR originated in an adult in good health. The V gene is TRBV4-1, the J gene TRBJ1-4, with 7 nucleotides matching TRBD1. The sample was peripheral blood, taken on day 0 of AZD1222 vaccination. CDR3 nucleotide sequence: TGCGCCAGCAGCCAAGGTCGAGGACAGGAATATGAAAAACTGTTTTTT. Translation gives CASSQGRGQEYEKLFF.